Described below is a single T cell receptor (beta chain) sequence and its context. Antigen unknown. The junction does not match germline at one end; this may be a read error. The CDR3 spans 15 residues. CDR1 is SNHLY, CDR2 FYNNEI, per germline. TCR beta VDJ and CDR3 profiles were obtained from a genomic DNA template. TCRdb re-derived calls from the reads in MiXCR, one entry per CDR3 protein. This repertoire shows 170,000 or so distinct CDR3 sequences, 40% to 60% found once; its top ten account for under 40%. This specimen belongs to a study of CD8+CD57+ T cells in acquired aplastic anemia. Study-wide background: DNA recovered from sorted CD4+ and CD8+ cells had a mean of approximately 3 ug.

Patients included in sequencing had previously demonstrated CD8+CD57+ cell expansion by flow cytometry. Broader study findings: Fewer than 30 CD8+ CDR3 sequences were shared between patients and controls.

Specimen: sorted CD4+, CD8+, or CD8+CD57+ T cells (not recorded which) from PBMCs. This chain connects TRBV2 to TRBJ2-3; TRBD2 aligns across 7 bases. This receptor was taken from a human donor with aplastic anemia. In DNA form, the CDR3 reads TGTGCCAGCAGTGAGGGCGGGAGAGGCGCAGATACGCAGGATTTT. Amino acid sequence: CASSEGGRGADTQDF. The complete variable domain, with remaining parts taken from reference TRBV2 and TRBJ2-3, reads EPEVTQTPSHQVTQMGQEVILRCVPISNHLYFYWYRQILGQKVEFLVSFYNNEISEKSEIFDDQFSVERPDGSNFTLKIRSTKLEDSAMYFCASSEGGRGADTQDFGPGTRLTVL.